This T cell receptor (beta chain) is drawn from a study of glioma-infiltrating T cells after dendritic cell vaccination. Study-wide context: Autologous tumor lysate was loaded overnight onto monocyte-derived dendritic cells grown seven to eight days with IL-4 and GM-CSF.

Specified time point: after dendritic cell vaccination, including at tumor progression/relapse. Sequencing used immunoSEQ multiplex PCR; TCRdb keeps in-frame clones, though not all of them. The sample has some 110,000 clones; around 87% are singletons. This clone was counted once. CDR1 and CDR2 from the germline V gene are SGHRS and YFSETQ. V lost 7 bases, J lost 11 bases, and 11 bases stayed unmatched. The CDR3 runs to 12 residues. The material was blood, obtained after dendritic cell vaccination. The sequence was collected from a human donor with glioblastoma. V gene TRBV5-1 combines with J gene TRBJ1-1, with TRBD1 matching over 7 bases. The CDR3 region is CASQDTGVQAFF. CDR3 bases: TGCGCCAGCCAGGATACAGGGGTGCAGGCTTTCTTT. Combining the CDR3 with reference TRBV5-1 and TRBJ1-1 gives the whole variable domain KAGVTQTPRYLIKTRGQQVTLSCSPISGHRSVSWYQQTPGQGLQFLFEYFSETQRNKGNFPGRFSGRQFSNSRSEMNVSTLELGDSALYLCASQDTGVQAFFGQGTRLTVV.